This entry lists 26 T cell receptor beta chains sequenced from one sample in a study of vaccination effects on CD4 cells after COVID-19. Antigens for these TCRs are unknown. Profiling relied on immunoSEQ multiplex PCR, and the TCRdb table lists in-frame clones only, not all of them. The sample includes over 45,000 clones, about two thirds of them seen just once. Expansion with viral peptide pools was applied to antigen-specific CD4+ T cells by the ViraFEST assay prior to sequencing. Scientists isolated CD4+ T cells after a roughly 9-day culture period ended. Vaccinated recipients, who were negative for nucleocapsid antibodies, had no history of SARS-CoV-2 infection. Sequenced material: CD4+ T cells from PBMCs cultured with SARS-CoV-2 spike peptides, taken before COVID-19 vaccination. The receptor set was obtained from a human donor who received a COVID-19 vaccine.

In this sample, this clone turned up many times. The chain has TRBV2 and TRBJ1-6; D may be TRBD1 (6 bases). V shed 6 bases and J shed 7 bases, with 13 bases lying between them. The germline CDR1 and CDR2 sequences are SNHLY and FYNNEI. The CDR3 consists of 14 residues. CDR3 coding DNA: TGTGCCAGCAGCCTGGGAGGGGGGAATTCACCCCTCCACTTT. Its protein product is CASSLGGGNSPLHF.

The chain recombines TRBV5-1 with TRBJ1-3; D is perhaps TRBD1 (6 bases). The CDR3 length is 14 residues. V dropped 4 bases and J dropped 2 bases, with 10 bases sitting between them. Germline V gene data show CDR1 as SGHRS and CDR2 as YFSETQ. The CDR3 sequence is CASSVQGPGNTIYF. The CDR3 region has the DNA TGCGCCAGCAGCGTACAGGGTCCTGGAAACACCATATATTTT.

The chain employs TRBV6-6 and TRBJ2-7; possibly TRBD1 for D (6 bases). The V end was cut by 5 bases, the J end by 8 bases, with 13 bases between. The germline gives CDR1 MNHNY, CDR2 SVGAGI (reference sequence). The CDR3 totals 12 residues. CDR3 amino acids: CASSRTQGQQYF. For the CDR3, the DNA is TGTGCCAGCAGTCGCACACAGGGACAGCAGTACTTC.

Only a few counts were recorded for this clone. The DNA for the CDR3 is TGCGCCAGCAGCTTGGGTGGATGGAATGAAAAACTGTTTTTT. Its translation is CASSLGGWNEKLFF. This chain connects TRBV5-1 to TRBJ1-4; D uncertain. Germline V gives CDR1 SGHRS, CDR2 YFSETQ. The V gene lost 0 bases and the J gene lost 5 bases, with 8 bases spanning the gap. The CDR3 runs 14 residues.

This clone is a singleton in its sample. This chain uses TRBV3-1 (or the pseudogene TRBV3-2) with TRBJ2-7; D ambiguous. Germline V lookup: CDR1 LGHDT, CDR2 YNNKEL (reference sequence). With 5 bases removed from V and 0 bases from J, the gap between germline ends came to 11 bases. The CDR3 contains 14 residues. This chain's CDR3 is CASSSSWGSYEQYF. In DNA form, the CDR3 reads TGTGCCAGCAGCTCTAGTTGGGGCTCCTACGAGCAGTACTTC.

The genes are TRBV28 and TRBJ2-7; TRBD1 matches 7 bases. The CDR3 length is 15 residues. CDR1 is MDHEN and CDR2 is SYDVKM in the germline V gene. V lost 2 bases, J lost 0 bases, and 4 bases stayed unmatched. CDR3 residues: CASSLGGQSSYEQYF. For the CDR3, the DNA is TGTGCCAGCAGTTTAGGGGGACAGTCCTCCTACGAGCAGTACTTC.

This sequence joins TRBV5-1 and TRBJ1-2; no clear D. The CDR3 consists of 15 residues. With 1 base removed from V and 2 bases from J, the gap between germline ends came to 12 bases. Germline V gives CDR1 SGHRS, CDR2 YFSETQ. DNA of the CDR3: TGCGCCAGCAGCTTGTCGCTCTCGGTGAACTATGGCTACACCTTC. Protein product: CASSLSLSVNYGYTF.

The chain combines TRBV27 with TRBJ2-1, with D perhaps assigned TRBD1 or TRBD2 (7 bases each). The CDR3 spans 17 residues. From germline, CDR1 is MNHEY and CDR2 SMNVEV (reference sequence). V was shortened by 5 bases and J by 4 bases, with 21 bases between the two germline ends. The CDR3 nucleotides read TGTGCCAGCAGTACAGGGGAGGGACTGCCCGATTACAATGAGCAGTTCTTC. The encoded protein is CASSTGEGLPDYNEQFF.

This clone was seen just once. The chain employs TRBV19 and TRBJ2-7, with 9 bases matching TRBD1. V shed 3 bases and J 5 bases; nucleotides not matched to a gene: 8. The CDR3 loop spans 15 amino acids. Germline lookup yields CDR1 LNHDA and CDR2 SQIVND (reference sequence). CDR3 DNA sequence: TGTGCCAGTAGTATTCCGGGACAGGGAAGTCACGAGCAGTACTTC. It codes for CASSIPGQGSHEQYF.

The CDR3: CAWSVDSNQPQHF. CDR3 in DNA: TGTGCCTGGAGTGTAGATAGCAATCAGCCCCAGCATTTT. The gene calls are TRBV30 and TRBJ1-5; the D is unclear. Germline V gives CDR1 GTSNPN, CDR2 SVGIG (reference sequence). The CDR3 sequence is 13 residues long. Trimming cost V 0 bases and J 0 bases, with 3 bases left between them.

The chain links TRBV19 to TRBJ2-3; 10 bases agree with TRBD2. The V gene's germline CDR1 is LNHDA and CDR2 SQIVND (reference sequence). The length of the CDR3 is 15 residues. V was clipped by 6 bases and J by 4 bases; unmatched bases: 7. The CDR3 loop reads CASSRTSGLADTQYF. CDR3 coding DNA: TGTGCCAGTAGCAGGACTAGCGGCCTGGCAGATACGCAGTATTTT.

This clone was observed a handful of times. The chain carries TRBV5-6 and TRBJ2-2; possible D gene TRBD1, 5 bases. This CDR3 spans 15 amino acids. Germline assignment: CDR1 SGHDT and CDR2 YYEEEE. Trimming removed 2 bases from V and 5 bases from J, with 13 bases in between. The CDR3: CASSFGAPGTGELFF. The CDR3 nucleotides read TGTGCCAGCAGCTTTGGGGCACCAGGGACCGGGGAGCTGTTTTTT.

This chain uses TRBV28 with TRBJ1-1; D remains ambiguous. Trimming stripped 7 bases from V and 9 bases from J, with 12 bases between. The CDR3 spans 11 residues. Germline V gene sequence: CDR1 MDHEN, CDR2 SYDVKM. In DNA, the CDR3 is TGTGCCAGCACCCTCCTCTATCAAGCTTTCTTT. It translates to CASTLLYQAFF.

The sample holds one count of this clone. This chain connects TRBV15 to TRBJ2-3; D uncertain. Germline V lookup: CDR1 LNHNV, CDR2 YYDKDF (reference sequence). V lost 1 base and J 4 bases, leaving 12 bases between the germline ends. This CDR3 has 15 residues. The CDR3 reads CATSRATTGADTQYF. The CDR3 DNA follows: TGTGCCACCAGCAGAGCCACTACGGGCGCAGATACGCAGTATTTT.

This clone was picked up a small number of times. CDR3 in DNA: TGTGCCAGCACTGGGCAGGATTCACCCCTCCACTTT. Translated: CASTGQDSPLHF. The chain combines TRBV2 with TRBJ1-6; no clear D gene. Germline loops: CDR1 SNHLY, CDR2 FYNNEI. Trimming left V 7 bases short and J 8 bases short, with 9 bases between. This CDR3 is built from 12 residues.

The chain links TRBV2 to TRBJ1-6; D uncertain. Germline values: CDR1 SNHLY, CDR2 FYNNEI. V was pared by 5 bases and J by 4 bases, with 9 bases between. The CDR3 is made up of 14 amino acids. The CDR3 loop is CASSTVPYNSPLHF. CDR3 bases: TGTGCCAGCAGTACAGTCCCTTATAATTCACCCCTCCACTTT.

The genes are TRBV27 and TRBJ1-3; 10 nucleotides line up with TRBD1. J gave up 7 bases and V 5 bases, and 2 bases lay outside the gene matches. Per the germline V gene, CDR1 is MNHEY and CDR2 is SMNVEV (reference sequence). The CDR3 is made up of 13 amino acids. The CDR3 region is CASSRQGANTIYF. The CDR3 nucleotides read TGTGCCAGCAGTCGACAGGGGGCCAACACCATATATTTT.

This chain uses TRBV28 with TRBJ1-2, with no clear D. The CDR3 consists of 11 residues. Looked up from germline, CDR1 is MDHEN and CDR2 is SYDVKM. V was cut by 5 bases and J by 3 bases, with 4 bases left in between. The CDR3 protein is CASSKYYGYTF. CDR3 nucleotides: TGTGCCAGCAGTAAATACTATGGCTACACCTTC.

V gene TRBV6-5 combines with J gene TRBJ1-2; 8 bases are a match to TRBD1. The germline V gene encodes CDR1 MNHEY and CDR2 SVGAGI. The length of the CDR3 is 13 residues. Losses at the gene ends were 6 bases for V and 5 bases for J; bases not matched to a gene: 5. CDR3 DNA: TGTGCCAGCAGAAGAGGACAGGGTTATGGCTACACCTTC. This sequence encodes CASRRGQGYGYTF.

The V and J genes are TRBV5-1 and TRBJ1-1; D is perhaps TRBD1 (5 bases). Trimming took off 0 bases at V and 2 bases at J, with 14 bases between the two ends. This CDR3 is 16 amino acids long. Germline CDR1 reads SGHRS; CDR2 reads YFSETQ. CDR3 sequence: CASSLVMRQPNTEAFF. CDR3 nucleotide sequence: TGCGCCAGCAGCTTGGTGATGCGACAGCCAAACACTGAAGCTTTCTTT.

As DNA, the CDR3 is TGCGCCAGCAGCGCGTGGGACAGGGGGATTACTGAAGCTTTCTTT. Translated, it gives CASSAWDRGITEAFF. The genes are TRBV5-1 and TRBJ1-1, with TRBD1 matching over 11 bases. J lost 5 bases, V lost 4 bases, and 7 bases had no gene match. The CDR3 is 15 residues long. Germline V gene sequence: CDR1 SGHRS, CDR2 YFSETQ.

The chain combines TRBV7-9 with TRBJ1-2; no clear D gene. V lost 1 base to trimming and J lost 0 bases, with 9 bases between them. CDR3 size: 15 residues. Germline CDR1 is SEHNR and CDR2 is FQNEAQ (reference sequence). The CDR3 DNA is TGTGCCAGCAGCTTAGGGAGGGTAGCTAACTATGGCTACACCTTC. Translating it yields CASSLGRVANYGYTF.

J is TRBJ1-5 and V is TRBV15; no firm D call. V lost 2 bases, J lost 0 bases, and 17 bases lay in between. Germline lookup yields CDR1 LNHNV and CDR2 YYDKDF (reference sequence). This CDR3 region has 18 residues. Here the CDR3 reads CATSRNTRHMNSNQPQHF. For the CDR3, the DNA is TGTGCCACCAGCAGAAATACAAGACACATGAATAGCAATCAGCCCCAGCATTTT.

The V gene is TRBV29-1, the J gene TRBJ2-1; TRBD1 is a possible D gene (6 bases). Germline V CDR1 and CDR2: SQVTM, ANQGSEA. The CDR3 is 12 residues long. V gave up 7 bases and J gave up 6 bases, with 13 bases separating them. For the CDR3, the DNA is TGCAGCGCCGACAGGTTCGTCAATGAGCAGTTCTTC. Translation: CSADRFVNEQFF.

The chain has TRBV19 and TRBJ2-3; 13 positions match TRBD2. The CDR3 length is 16 residues. From germline, CDR1 is LNHDA and CDR2 SQIVND (reference sequence). Trimming removed 5 bases from V and 4 bases from J; junction bases left unmatched: 6. CDR3 DNA: TGTGCCAGTAGTCCACTAGCGGGGGGGCTCGCAGATACGCAGTATTTT. Its protein product is CASSPLAGGLADTQYF.

The chain uses TRBV4-1 and TRBJ2-5; D is unresolved. Between the trimmed V and J ends, which lost 4 bases and 5 bases, there was a span of 20 bases. Germline loops: CDR1 MGHRA, CDR2 YSYEKL. CDR3 size: 16 residues. CDR3 loop: CASSLLGPSSRETQYF. The CDR3 DNA is TGCGCCAGCAGCCTCCTCGGGCCCTCTAGTCGGGAGACCCAGTACTTC.